These 31 T cell receptor beta chains share one sample of origin, sequenced in a study of cytomegalovirus exposure and HLA in healthy donors. 13 Jbeta primers and 60 Vbeta primers were used for the PCR. Method: immunoSEQ multiplex PCR; TCRdb's copy keeps in-frame clones and lacks some. The repertoire holds 90,000 or so clones, over 75% seen once, with approximately 3.9% in the top ten. Source material: PBMCs. Receptors were obtained from a man in his fifties in good health and CMV-seronegative.

As for this clone: An end of the junction does not agree with germline; a read error may underlie this. The chain couples TRBV4-3 to TRBJ1-1; D gene uncertain. The CDR3 runs to 13 residues. CDR1 is LGHNA and CDR2 is YSLEER in the germline V gene. The DNA of the CDR3 is TGCGCCAGCAGCCCCGTACTGGGCACTGAAACTTTCTTT. It is translated as CASSPVLGTETFF.

The chain uses TRBV30 and TRBJ1-1; D remains ambiguous. This CDR3 has 10 amino acids. V was pared by 5 bases and J by 11 bases, with 12 bases between. The germline gives CDR1 GTSNPN, CDR2 SVGIG (reference sequence). For the CDR3, the DNA is TGTGCCTGGGGACCGCGGGAGGCTTTCTTT. Translating it yields CAWGPREAFF.

The genes are TRBV4-2 and TRBJ2-2; 13 positions agree with TRBD2. Germline V gives CDR1 LGHNA, CDR2 YNFKEQ. CDR3 length: 17 residues. J gave up 8 bases and V 0 bases, and 6 bases lay outside the gene matches. CDR3 nucleotides: TGTGCCAGCAGCCAAGACGGGCGGACTAGCGGGAGTGGGGAGCTGTTTTTT. Its translation: CASSQDGRTSGSGELFF.

J is TRBJ2-5 and V is TRBV5-1, with 10 bases that match TRBD2. Per germline, CDR1 SGHRS and CDR2 YFSETQ. V lost 3 bases, J lost 4 bases, and 3 bases stayed unmatched. The CDR3 runs 14 residues. DNA of the CDR3: TGCGCCAGCAGCTCGGCTAGCGGGAGAGAGACCCAGTACTTC. Protein sequence: CASSSASGRETQYF.

V and J are TRBV2 and TRBJ2-6; tentative D call: TRBD1 (5 bases). The V and J ends lost 6 bases and 1 base respectively, with 7 bases between them. Germline loops: CDR1 SNHLY, CDR2 FYNNEI. The CDR3 runs 14 residues. In nucleotides, the CDR3 is TGTGCCAGCAGGAAGGGGTCTGGGGCCAACGTCCTGACTTTC. It codes for CASRKGSGANVLTF.

The chain combines TRBV19 with TRBJ1-1; D perhaps matches TRBD1 (6 bases). Per the germline V gene, CDR1 is LNHDA and CDR2 is SQIVND (reference sequence). This CDR3 region has 14 residues. V was trimmed by 7 bases and J by 0 bases, leaving 12 bases between them. CDR3 coding DNA: TGTGCCAGTACCCCGGGACAAATGAACACTGAAGCTTTCTTT. Encoded protein: CASTPGQMNTEAFF.

This CDR3 reads CASSPSGRGYYEQYF. The CDR3 DNA sequence: TGTGCCAGCAGTCCCAGTGGCAGGGGATACTACGAGCAGTACTTC. The chain links TRBV28 to TRBJ2-7, with TRBD1 as a possible D gene (6 bases). The CDR3 runs 15 residues. Germline values: CDR1 MDHEN, CDR2 SYDVKM. The V and J ends lost 5 bases and 3 bases respectively, with 17 bases between them.

The J gene is TRBJ1-3, the V gene TRBV7-2, with D possibly matching TRBD1 (5 bases). This CDR3 has 16 residues. The germline V and J ends were trimmed by 3 bases and 4 bases, with 16 bases remaining between them. Germline V CDR1 and CDR2: SGHTA, FQGNSA. The CDR3 loop is CASSLPAGRSGNTIYF. For the CDR3, the DNA is TGTGCCAGCAGCTTGCCCGCAGGGAGGTCGGGAAACACCATATATTTT.

The genes are TRBV18 and TRBJ2-3; tentatively, D is TRBD1 (7 bases). Trimming took off 4 bases at V and 1 base at J, with 12 bases between the two ends. The germline gives CDR1 KGHSH, CDR2 LQKENI. The CDR3 loop spans 15 amino acids. CDR3 residues: CASSRRGLGTDTQYF. CDR3 sequence (DNA): TGTGCCAGCTCACGGAGGGGGCTGGGCACAGATACGCAGTATTTT.

Here the CDR3 DNA reads TGTGCCAGCAGTGGGGCAAGCACAGATACGCAGTATTTT. It translates to CASSGASTDTQYF. The V gene is TRBV2, the J gene TRBJ2-3, with D hard to call. The CDR3 sequence is 13 residues long. Germline CDR1 is SNHLY and CDR2 is FYNNEI. The V and J ends lost 4 bases and 0 bases respectively, with 5 bases between them.

The rearrangement links TRBV7-9 to TRBJ2-3, with TRBD2 matching 10 bases. CDR3 length equals 17 residues. V gave up 5 bases and J gave up 2 bases; unmatched junction bases: 10. Per the germline V gene, CDR1 is SEHNR and CDR2 is FQNEAQ (reference sequence). CDR3 protein: CASSTRTSGDYTDTQYF. CDR3 nucleotides: TGTGCCAGCAGCACCCGGACTAGCGGAGACTACACAGATACGCAGTATTTT. Full variable domain (missing parts from reference TRBV7-9 and TRBJ2-3): DTGVSQNPRHKITKRGQNVTFRCDPISEHNRLYWYRQTLGQGPEFLTYFQNEAQLEKSRLLSDRFSAERPKGSFSTLEIQRTEQGDSAMYLCASSTRTSGDYTDTQYFGPGTRLTVL.

This clone was seen only a few times. V and J are TRBV19 and TRBJ1-2; D is possibly TRBD1 (5 bases). The CDR3 extends over 15 amino acids. V lost 3 bases to trimming and J lost 1 base, with 12 bases between them. Looked up from germline, CDR1 is LNHDA and CDR2 is SQIVND (reference sequence). The CDR3 spells CASSMSSGGNYGYTF. The CDR3 bases are TGTGCCAGTAGTATGAGTTCCGGGGGTAACTATGGCTACACCTTC. Supplemented by reference TRBV19 and TRBJ1-2, the full variable domain reads DGGITQSPKYLFRKEGQNVTLSCEQNLNHDAMYWYRQDPGQGLRLIYYSQIVNDFQKGDIAEGYSVSREKKESFPLTVTSAQKNPTAFYLCASSMSSGGNYGYTFGSGTRLTVV.

The J gene is TRBJ1-1, the V gene TRBV18, with a weak D call TRBD1 (6 bases). V lost 1 base and J lost 5, with 14 bases in between. This CDR3 region has 15 residues. Germline CDR1 and CDR2: KGHSH and LQKENI. CDR3 loop: CASSPRGQGRTEAFF. The CDR3 bases are TGTGCCAGCTCACCACGGGGGCAGGGCAGGACTGAAGCTTTCTTT.

This clone appeared a single time. One end of the junction does not line up with germline, which may come from a read error. This chain uses TRBV13 with TRBJ2-1, with 10 bases identical to TRBD2. The CDR3 spans 16 residues. Germline V gene sequence: CDR1 PRHDT, CDR2 FYEKMQ (reference sequence). Here the CDR3 reads CASSLGLADANNEQFF. Here the CDR3 DNA reads TGTGCCAGCAGCCTAGGACTAGCGGATGCAAACAATGAGCAGTTCTTC.

V and J are TRBV27 and TRBJ2-5; D is unclear. The J call may be in error: the DNA end matches TRBJ2-7 better. Germline lookup yields CDR1 MNHEY and CDR2 SMNVEV (reference sequence). The CDR3 consists of 12 residues. The CDR3: CASIAPRYEQYF. The CDR3 DNA reads TGTGCCAGCATTGCCCCCCGCTACGAGCAGTACTTC.

This clone was observed at least ten times. The genes are TRBV10-1 and TRBJ1-1; D is uncertain. V gave up 0 bases and J gave up 4 bases, with 12 bases separating them. CDR3 size: 15 residues. Germline V lookup: CDR1 WNHNN, CDR2 SYGVQD (reference sequence). DNA for the CDR3: TGCGCCAGCAGTGAGTCGGCAGGTCTGCCCACTGAAGCTTTCTTT. Protein: CASSESAGLPTEAFF.

The gene calls are TRBV27 and TRBJ2-5; possible D gene TRBD2, 6 bases. The CDR3 length is 16 residues. Trimming removed 0 bases at V and 5 bases at J, with 16 bases between. The V gene's germline CDR1 is MNHEY and CDR2 SMNVEV (reference sequence). CDR3 sequence (DNA): TGTGCCAGCAGTTTATCGTCCGGGACTCCCCTGGAGACCCAGTACTTC. The encoded protein is CASSLSSGTPLETQYF.

The rearrangement joins TRBV5-1 to TRBJ2-5; 9 bases line up with TRBD1. This CDR3 region has 15 residues. CDR1 SGHRS and CDR2 YFSETQ come from the germline V gene. The trim removed 1 base at V and 2 bases at J, leaving 3 bases unmatched. The CDR3 region is CASSLRQGVQETQYF. DNA of the CDR3: TGCGCCAGCAGCTTGAGACAGGGGGTTCAAGAGACCCAGTACTTC.

The V and J genes are TRBV19 and TRBJ2-5; 7 bases line up with TRBD1. CDR1 and CDR2 (germline): LNHDA, SQIVND (reference sequence). The CDR3 contains 14 residues. The junction had 8 bases not matched to a gene; V was cut back by 5 bases and J by 5 bases. The CDR3 here is CASSDRDGGETQYF. The CDR3 DNA sequence: TGTGCCAGTAGTGACAGGGATGGTGGGGAGACCCAGTACTTC.

The chain joins TRBV27 to TRBJ1-5; 9 bases match TRBD1. Trimming cost V 5 bases and J 5 bases; bases outside gene matches: 19. This CDR3 region has 19 residues. The V gene's germline CDR1 is MNHEY and CDR2 SMNVEV (reference sequence). The DNA for the CDR3 is TGTGCCAGCAGTCCAGGACCGGGACAGGGTATAATGTCCGATCAGCCCCAGCATTTT. Protein product: CASSPGPGQGIMSDQPQHF.

The chain couples TRBV12-5 to TRBJ2-2; 9 positions match TRBD2. Germline V gives CDR1 LGHNT, CDR2 FRNRAP. The ends lost 3 bases at V and 3 bases at J; junction bases unmatched: 8. The CDR3 spans 17 residues. The CDR3 DNA reads as TGTGCTAGTGGTTTTATCGTAGCGGGAGAATACACCGGGGAGCTGTTTTTT. Protein sequence: CASGFIVAGEYTGELFF. The variable domain in full, with the rest retrieved from reference TRBV12-5 and TRBJ2-2, is DARVTQTPRHKVTEMGQEVTMRCQPILGHNTVFWYRQTMMQGLELLAYFRNRAPLDDSGMPKDRFSAEMPDATLATLKIQPSEPRDSAVYFCASGFIVAGEYTGELFFGEGSRLTVL.

This rearrangement joins TRBV21-1 to TRBJ1-1; TRBD1 was called by the table and not checked on the DNA. TRBV21-1 is listed as a pseudogene. CDR3 size: 17 residues. The CDR3 sequence: CASSLSTPGQLNTEAFF. The CDR3, as DNA: TGTGCCAGCAGCCTGAGCACACCGGGACAGCTGAACACTGAAGCTTTCTTT.

Only a few counts were recorded for this clone. The chain recombines TRBV19 with TRBJ2-7, with TRBD2 identical over 13 bases. This CDR3 region has 15 residues. J lost 9 bases, V lost 4 bases, and 9 bases had no gene match. The germline V gene has CDR1 LNHDA and CDR2 SQIVND (reference sequence). The CDR3 protein is CASSTRTSGRTVQYF. The DNA for the CDR3 is TGTGCCAGTAGTACCAGGACTAGCGGGAGAACGGTGCAGTACTTC.

CDR3 sequence (DNA): TGTGCCAGCAGTTTAGGGGGGGACTATGGCTACACCTTC. This sequence encodes CASSLGGDYGYTF. The V call is TRBV27, the J call TRBJ1-2; weak D call: TRBD1 (5 bases). The CDR3 is 13 amino acids. Germline CDR1 reads MNHEY; CDR2 reads SMNVEV (reference sequence). V lost 2 bases to trimming and J lost 3 bases, with 7 bases between them.

The chain uses TRBV6-1 and TRBJ1-5; tentative D call: TRBD1 (6 bases). The CDR3 totals 14 residues. Germline V gene data show CDR1 as MNHNS and CDR2 as SASEGT. The V end lost 5 bases, the J end lost 0 bases, and 8 bases lay between the germline ends. The CDR3 region has the DNA TGTGCCAGCAGTCGGACAGATAGCAATCAGCCCCAGCATTTT. The encoded protein is CASSRTDSNQPQHF.

The chain combines TRBV15 with TRBJ2-5; 7 bases match TRBD1. Germline lookup yields CDR1 LNHNV and CDR2 YYDKDF (reference sequence). There are 14 residues in the CDR3. V dropped 2 bases and J dropped 5; count of bases not matched to a gene: 5. The chain's CDR3 is CATSRQGVWETQYF. The CDR3 DNA reads as TGTGCCACCAGCAGACAGGGGGTTTGGGAGACCCAGTACTTC. Full variable domain (missing parts from reference TRBV15 and TRBJ2-5): DAMVIQNPRYQVTQFGKPVTLSCSQTLNHNVMYWYQQKSSQAPKLLFHYYDKDFNNEADTPDNFQSRRPNTSFCFLDIRSPGLGDTAMYLCATSRQGVWETQYFGPGTRLLVL.

The chain carries TRBV19 and TRBJ2-1; TRBD2 is a possible D gene (5 bases). Trimming removed 1 base at V and 8 bases at J, with 24 bases between. From germline, CDR1 is LNHDA and CDR2 SQIVND (reference sequence). The CDR3 spans 18 residues. CDR3 nucleotides: TGTGCCAGTAGTATAGTTGCGGACTCCCCCCACAATAGGGATGAGCAGTTCTTC. Translated, it gives CASSIVADSPHNRDEQFF.

V usage is TRBV9 and J usage is TRBJ2-3, with D maybe TRBD1 (8 bases). Germline V gene lookup returns CDR1 SGDLS and CDR2 YYNGEE. This CDR3 spans 15 amino acids. Trimming shortened V by 5 bases and J by 3 bases, and 16 bases separated the two germline ends. The CDR3 region has the DNA TGTGCCAGCAGTGGAAACAGGGGGGGGACAGATACGCAGTATTTT. Its protein product is CASSGNRGGTDTQYF.

This chain uses TRBV5-1 with TRBJ1-1; no reliable D call. The CDR3 extends over 16 amino acids. V dropped 0 bases and J dropped 1 base, with 13 bases sitting between them. Germline-derived CDR1 and CDR2 are SGHRS and YFSETQ. In DNA, the CDR3 is TGCGCCAGCAGCTTGGCCTATTTACCAACGAACACTGAAGCTTTCTTT. Translation gives CASSLAYLPTNTEAFF.

This chain links TRBV2 with TRBJ1-3; TRBD1 is a possible D gene (5 bases). The CDR3 consists of 13 residues. CDR1 and CDR2 (germline): SNHLY, FYNNEI. V was cut by 10 bases and J by 1 base, with 11 bases left in between. CDR3 DNA: TGTGCCACCCAGGGAGGGTCTGGAAACACCATATATTTT. This translates into CATQGGSGNTIYF.

This chain connects TRBV5-1 to TRBJ2-3, with TRBD2 matching over 15 bases. The V gene's germline CDR1 is SGHRS and CDR2 YFSETQ. Trimming removed 4 bases from V and 8 bases from J; junction bases left unmatched: 5. The CDR3 covers 15 residues. The CDR3 sequence: CASSPGTSGGSTQYF. The CDR3 DNA reads TGCGCCAGCAGCCCAGGGACTAGCGGGGGGTCTACGCAGTATTTT.